The rows below give T cell receptor beta chains drawn from one sample of a study of shared clonotypes between healthy human individuals. Assay: immunoSEQ multiplex PCR; the TCRdb copy retains only in-frame clones and omits some. The table records 2 million to 2.5 million clones, approximately 93% of them present only once. Sequenced input: naive CD4+ T cells from PBMCs. Receptors originate from a man aged 18 to 35 in good health. Some clones in this sample may be carry-over from other donors' samples. The CDR3 runs from the conserved cysteine through the conserved F or W. The D gene is left open where the match is weak. Some rows have no size entry. The others give once, few or many, or a class for an expanded clone.

TGTGCCAGCAGCTTGACAGGGAGAGACATTCAGTACTTC | CASSLTGRDIQYF | TRBJ2-4 | . | TRBV9 | TRBD1
TGTGCCAGCAGCCCAGCGGAGGGGGGGTTCTACGAGCAGTACTTC | CASSPAEGGFYEQYF | TRBJ2-7 | . | TRBV28 | .
TGTGCCAGCAGCTCTAACAGGGGGGGAGCAGAGACCCAGTACTTC | CASSSNRGGAETQYF | TRBJ2-5 | . | TRBV7-6 | .
TGTGCCAGCAGCTCAGGGATAGATGCTTTCTTT | CASSSGIDAFF | TRBJ1-1 | few | TRBV6-5 | .
TGTGCCACCAGCAGAGATCGCGGCGGCCAAGCCCAGCATTTT | CATSRDRGGQAQHF | TRBJ1-5 | . | TRBV15 | .
TGTGCCACCAGCAGAGAATCCAGCGGGGGCAATGAGCAGTTCTTC | CATSRESSGGNEQFF | TRBJ2-1 | once | TRBV15 | TRBD2
TGTGCCAGCAAGTTCCGGGAGCAGTCCTACGAGCAGTACTTC | CASKFREQSYEQYF | TRBJ2-7 | . | TRBV27 | .
TGTGCCAGCAGCTTAGGTGGTACAGATACGCAGTATTTT | CASSLGGTDTQYF | TRBJ2-3 | . | TRBV7-6 | .
TGTGCCAGCAGTTTGGCCAGATATGGCTACACCTTC | CASSLARYGYTF | TRBJ1-2 | once | TRBV28 | .
TGCAGTACCCCCCATGGACTACTGCAGTTCTTC | CSTPHGLLQFF | TRBJ2-1 | . | TRBV20-1 | .
TGTGCCAGCAGCTTAGGAGGGGCGGCGCAGGCGATATTT | CASSLGGAAQAIF | TRBJ1-1 | . | TRBV7-3 | .
TGCGCCAGCAGCCCGGGGACGGGTAATAATTCACCCCTCCACTTT | CASSPGTGNNSPLHF | TRBJ1-6 | . | TRBV5-1 | .
TGTGCCAGCAGTGTCCGGGGGAAGGAAGCGTTCACCTTC | CASSVRGKEAFTF | TRBJ1-2 | . | TRBV6-1 | .
TGTGCCAGCAGCTTCCGACAGGGGGCGGGTGAGCAGTTCTTC | CASSFRQGAGEQFF | TRBJ2-1 | . | TRBV7-9 | TRBD1
TGTGCCAGCAGGGGGCGGACGAACACCGGGGAGCTGTTTTTT | CASRGRTNTGELFF | TRBJ2-2 | . | TRBV19 | TRBD1
TGTGCCAGCAGCAAAGAGTCAGGTGGGAGCTCCTACGAGCAGTACTTC | CASSKESGGSSYEQYF | TRBJ2-7 | . | TRBV21-1 | .
TGTGCCAGCAGCTTGGGGGTGTGGGAGGGCCACCACGAGCAGTACTTC | CASSLGVWEGHHEQYF | TRBJ2-7 | . | TRBV7-8 | TRBD2
TGTGCCAGCAGCCAGGGGGCTGGCACAGATACGCAGTATTTT | CASSQGAGTDTQYF | TRBJ2-3 | . | TRBV9 | TRBD1
TGCGCCAGCAGTTCCGGGACACCCGGCAATGAGCAGTTCTTC | CASSSGTPGNEQFF | TRBJ2-1 | . | TRBV10-1 | .
TGCGCCAGCAGCTCGTTACCGACTAGCGGGTCGAACACCGGGGAGCTGTTTTTT | CASSSLPTSGSNTGELFF | TRBJ2-2 | . | TRBV5-1 | TRBD2
TGTGCCAGCAGCCCCCTCTTGGGCTACTACGAGCAGTACTTC | CASSPLLGYYEQYF | TRBJ2-7 | . | TRBV7-2 | .
TGTGCCAGCAGTTGGGACAGGGGAGAAGGCTACACCTTC | CASSWDRGEGYTF | TRBJ1-2 | . | TRBV27 | TRBD1
TGTGCCAGCGGTCTGGGCCCCACTTACGAGCAGTACTTC | CASGLGPTYEQYF | TRBJ2-7 | . | TRBV28 | .
TGTGCCAGCTCACCGGCCTGGGGGGCAGATGAAAAACTGTTTTTT | CASSPAWGADEKLFF | TRBJ1-4 | . | TRBV18 | .
TGCGCCAGTACGGGGGAGCACACTGAAGCTTTCTTT | CASTGEHTEAFF | TRBJ1-1 | . | TRBV5-1 | .
TGTGCCAGCAGCTCAGAGTCAACTAATGAAAAACTGTTTTTT | CASSSESTNEKLFF | TRBJ1-4 | . | TRBV7-3 | .
TGTGCCAGCAGCCCGGGACTAGCGGGAGGGCCCTACGAGCAGTACTTC | CASSPGLAGGPYEQYF | TRBJ2-7 | . | TRBV5-6 | TRBD2
TGTGCCAGCAGTCTCAGGCGGGAGGAGGGAAAACTGTTTTTT | CASSLRREEGKLFF | TRBJ1-4 | . | TRBV28 | .
TGTGCCAGCAGCCTTACGCAGGCGAGAGGGCGCACAGATACGCAGTATTTT | CASSLTQARGRTDTQYF | TRBJ2-3 | . | TRBV11-2 | .
TGTGCCAGCAGCCAAGATCGCGGTGCCGGGTATACAGATACGCAGTATTTT | CASSQDRGAGYTDTQYF | TRBJ2-3 | . | TRBV4-2 | .
TGTGCCAGCAGTTACACCTTTGTCCCCTCCTACGAGCAGTACTTC | CASSYTFVPSYEQYF | TRBJ2-7 | . | TRBV6-7 | .
TGCGCCAGCAGCTGGGGGACACCTTCCTACGAGCAGTACTTC | CASSWGTPSYEQYF | TRBJ2-7 | . | TRBV5-1 | .
TGTGCCAGCAGCCTTTACCGGGGCCTGAACACTGAAGCTTTCTTT | CASSLYRGLNTEAFF | TRBJ1-1 | . | TRBV7-6 | .
TGTGCCAGCAGTGCCCCCTTTTTTGCAGGGACCGGCGAGCAGTACTTC | CASSAPFFAGTGEQYF | TRBJ2-7 | . | TRBV25-1 | .
TGTGCCAGTAGTACCGGGACAGGGGGCGCCATCTATGGCTACACCTTC | CASSTGTGGAIYGYTF | TRBJ1-2 | . | TRBV19 | TRBD1
TGCGCCAGCAGGGCGGGGCATCCAAGCACAGATACGCAGTATTTT | CASRAGHPSTDTQYF | TRBJ2-3 | . | TRBV5-1 | .
TGTGCCAGCAGTCCGGGACACCGAGGGAAAGAGACCCAGTACTTC | CASSPGHRGKETQYF | TRBJ2-5 | . | TRBV28 | .
TGTGCCAGCTCACCTCCCGGGTCCCTTCGGACCAACGGGCAGTTCTTC | CASSPPGSLRTNGQFF | TRBJ2-1 | . | TRBV18 | .
TGTGCCAGTAGTGCCACTCCCTATGGCTACACCTTC | CASSATPYGYTF | TRBJ1-2 | few | TRBV19 | .
TGTGCCACCAGCAGAGGGAAGGGGGAGCTGTTTTTT | CATSRGKGELFF | TRBJ2-2 | . | TRBV15 | .
TGTGCCAGCAGCTTGGAGTACGGGAGAATCTCCTACAATGAGCAGTTCTTC | CASSLEYGRISYNEQFF | TRBJ2-1 | . | TRBV5-4 | .
TGTGCCAGCAGTTTATTAGGGAGGGCTAATGAAAAACTGTTTTTT | CASSLLGRANEKLFF | TRBJ1-4 | . | TRBV28 | .
TGCGCCAGCAGCCAAGGGGCGGGAGGGAAACTCGGGAATGAGCAGTTCTTC | CASSQGAGGKLGNEQFF | TRBJ2-1 | . | TRBV4-1 | TRBD2
TGTGCCAGCAGCTTACAGGGGGCTTACAATGAGCAGTTCTTC | CASSLQGAYNEQFF | TRBJ2-1 | . | TRBV7-2 | TRBD1
TGCGCCAGCAGTACTACAGGGCTACCAAGGGAGACCCAGTACTTC | CASSTTGLPRETQYF | TRBJ2-5 | . | TRBV5-1 | .
TGTGCCAGCAGTGATTTTCACGAGCAGTACTTC | CASSDFHEQYF | TRBJ2-7 | . | TRBV2 | .
TGCGCCAGCAGCCCCGGGGTAGCAGCAGGGGCAGATACGCAGTATTTT | CASSPGVAAGADTQYF | TRBJ2-3 | . | TRBV5-1 | .
TGTGCCAGCAGCCATAAACAGGGTCTAGTGAACACTGAAGCTTTCTTT | CASSHKQGLVNTEAFF | TRBJ1-1 | few | TRBV9 | .
TGTGCCAGCAGGAGGGACGGAAACACTGAAGCTTTCTTT | CASRRDGNTEAFF | TRBJ1-1 | . | TRBV2 | .
TGTGCCAGCAGCAACATAGCGGGAGCGACCCTCTACGAGCAGTACTTC | CASSNIAGATLYEQYF | TRBJ2-7 | . | TRBV13 | TRBD2